The rows below give T cell receptor beta chains drawn from one sample of a study of blood T cell repertoires in COVID-19. The protocol was immunoSEQ multiplex PCR, while the TCRdb copy is restricted to in-frame clones and leaves out a portion. Of around 320,000 clones listed, about 82% are singletons. The specimen was peripheral blood. The receptors derive from a human donor in a cohort sampled during active COVID-19. Each CDR3 is given with its conserved first and last residue. D genes are given only for firm matches. The size field is filled for only some rows; it gives once, few, many or a size class.

>TRBV15|TRBJ2-7|-|-
TGTGCCACCAGCCCTGAACCGGGGACTGGGGATTACGAGCAGTACTTC
CATSPEPGTGDYEQYF
>TRBV5-8|TRBJ2-2|TRBD1|few
TGTGCCAGCATGACAGGGGCTCACACCGGGGAGCTGTTTTTT
CASMTGAHTGELFF
>TRBV28|TRBJ1-2|-|-
TGTGCCAGCAAGGGGCTAAAATATGGCTACACCTTC
CASKGLKYGYTF
>TRBV6-5|TRBJ2-1|-|once
TGTGCCAGCAGCCAAGGGGGGGCCCTCGTGAAGGAGCAGTTCTTC
CASSQGGALVKEQFF
>TRBV30|TRBJ2-7|-|-
TGTGCCTGGAGTTGGACCGGGAGCCACGAGCAGTACTTC
CAWSWTGSHEQYF
>TRBV5-1|TRBJ2-4|-|few
TGCGCCAGCAGCTTGGATGGGCTAGCCAAAAACATTCAGTACTTC
CASSLDGLAKNIQYF
>TRBV7-8|TRBJ2-7|TRBD2|-
TGTGCCAGCAGCTCCCCGGGAGGGTACTCCTACGAGCAGTACTTC
CASSSPGGYSYEQYF
>TRBV5-6|TRBJ1-2|-|-
TGTGCCAGCAGCTTGGTCCCCCACGTGAGGGACTATGGCTACACCTTC
CASSLVPHVRDYGYTF
>TRBV18|TRBJ1-4|-|-
TGTGCCAGCTCACCTGTATCTGGAGGTGAAAAACTGTTTTTT
CASSPVSGGEKLFF
>TRBV18|TRBJ1-3|-|-
TGTGCCAGCTCACCATCCGTTCAGAACACCATATATTTT
CASSPSVQNTIYF
>TRBV6-5|TRBJ1-2|-|-
TGTGCCAGCAGAGGACAGAATGGCTACACCTTC
CASRGQNGYTF
>TRBV28|TRBJ2-2|-|-
TGTGCCAGCAGTCCCCGAGTCGGGGAGCTGTTTTTT
CASSPRVGELFF
>TRBV7-3|TRBJ2-1|TRBD2|-
TGTGCCAGCAGCTTAAGTAGCGGGGTCTCAAATGAGCAGTTCTTC
CASSLSSGVSNEQFF
>TRBV6-5|TRBJ1-3|-|once
TGTGCCAGCAGTTTTAACGGACACTCTGGAAACACCATATATTTT
CASSFNGHSGNTIYF
>TRBV30|TRBJ2-2|-|once
TGTGCCTGGAGTGGATGGGCAAACACCGGGGAGCTGTTTTTT
CAWSGWANTGELFF
>TRBV7-9|TRBJ1-1|-|-
TGTGCCAGCAGCGGAGACGACAGAGCGAACACTGAAGCTTTCTTT
CASSGDDRANTEAFF
>TRBV6-5|TRBJ1-6|-|-
TGTGCCAGCAGTTACTCGAGTTCACCCCTCCACTTT
CASSYSSSPLHF
>TRBV24-1|TRBJ2-7|TRBD1|few
TGTGCCACCAGTCAAACAGGGGGGTACGAGCAGTACTTC
CATSQTGGYEQYF
>TRBV6-5|TRBJ2-3|TRBD2|-
TGTGCCAGCAAACTAGCGGCTTTCCCAGATACGCAGTATTTT
CASKLAAFPDTQYF
>TRBV5-5|TRBJ2-7|TRBD1|-
TGTGCCAGCAGCTGGCGGGGACAGGGGATCCCCTACGAGCAGTACTTC
CASSWRGQGIPYEQYF
>TRBV7-2|TRBJ1-2|-|-
TGTGCCAGCAGCTTAGGGCTCGCGGTGATCTATGGCTACACCTTC
CASSLGLAVIYGYTF
>TRBV2|TRBJ2-5|TRBD1|once
TGTGCCAGCAGTGACGACAGGGGACAAGAGACCCAGTACTTC
CASSDDRGQETQYF
>TRBV2|TRBJ1-5|TRBD1|few
TGTGCCAGCACTTACAGGGGGTACAATCAGCCCCAGCATTTT
CASTYRGYNQPQHF
>TRBV14|TRBJ2-1|TRBD1|-
TGTGCCAGCAGCCAAGGGACAGGGGTTCTAGGGGATGAGCAGTTCTTC
CASSQGTGVLGDEQFF